This T cell receptor beta chain came from a study of response to subunit inactivated influenza vaccine. Study-wide results and caveats: Authors proposed each seasonal influenza vaccination draws in few new T cells.

Trimming left V 10 bases short and J 4 bases short, with 13 bases between. Germline loops: CDR1 MNHNY, CDR2 SVGAGI (reference sequence). The length of the CDR3 is 13 residues. This clonotype was recorded many times. Its target is not known. TCRdb called the RT-PCR reads again in MiXCR, with one record for every CDR3 protein. The sample holds about 300,000 distinct CDR3 sequences, around 20% seen once. This TCR came from a man between 50 and 69 years old who received an inactivated influenza vaccine. The material was PBMCs from blood, obtained roughly 20 months after vaccination. The chain links TRBV6-6 to TRBJ2-2; D unclear. The CDR3 nucleotides read TGTGCCATCCAGCAATGGGGCACCGGGGAGCTGTTTTTT. Protein: CAIQQWGTGELFF.